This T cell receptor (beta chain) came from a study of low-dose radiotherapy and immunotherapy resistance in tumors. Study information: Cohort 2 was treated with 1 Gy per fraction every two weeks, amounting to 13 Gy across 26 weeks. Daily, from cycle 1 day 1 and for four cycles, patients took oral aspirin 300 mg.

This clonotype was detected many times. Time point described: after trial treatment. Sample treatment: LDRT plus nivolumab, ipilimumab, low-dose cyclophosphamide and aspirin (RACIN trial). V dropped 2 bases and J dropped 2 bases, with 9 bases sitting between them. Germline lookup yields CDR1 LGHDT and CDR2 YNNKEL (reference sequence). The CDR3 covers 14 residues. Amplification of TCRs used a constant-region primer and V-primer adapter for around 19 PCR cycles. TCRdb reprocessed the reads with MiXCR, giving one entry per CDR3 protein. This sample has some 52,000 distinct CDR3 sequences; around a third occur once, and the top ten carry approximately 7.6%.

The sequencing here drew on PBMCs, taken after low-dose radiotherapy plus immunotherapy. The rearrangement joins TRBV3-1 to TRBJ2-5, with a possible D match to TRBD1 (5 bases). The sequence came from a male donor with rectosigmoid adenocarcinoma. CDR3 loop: CASSQQGGQETQYF. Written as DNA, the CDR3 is TGTGCCAGCAGCCAACAGGGCGGACAAGAGACCCAGTACTTC.